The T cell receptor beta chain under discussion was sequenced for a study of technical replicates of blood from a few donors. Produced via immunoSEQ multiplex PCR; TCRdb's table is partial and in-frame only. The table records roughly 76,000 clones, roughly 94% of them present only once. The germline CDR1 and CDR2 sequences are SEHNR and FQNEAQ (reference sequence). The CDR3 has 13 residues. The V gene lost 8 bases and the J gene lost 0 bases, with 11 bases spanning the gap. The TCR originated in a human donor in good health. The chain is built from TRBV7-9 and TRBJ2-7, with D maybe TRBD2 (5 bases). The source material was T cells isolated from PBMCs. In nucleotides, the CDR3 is TGTGCCAGCTTGGGAGCGCCCTCCTACGAGCAGTACTTC. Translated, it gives CASLGAPSYEQYF. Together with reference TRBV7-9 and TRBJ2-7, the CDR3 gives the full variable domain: DTGVSQNPRHKITKRGQNVTFRCDPISEHNRLYWYRQTLGQGPEFLTYFQNEAQLEKSRLLSDRFSAERPKGSFSTLEIQRTEQGDSAMYLCASLGAPSYEQYFGPGTRLTVT.